One sample yielded the 7 T cell receptor beta chains listed below, sequenced in a study of T cell responses to AZD1222 COVID-19 vaccine. Here immunoSEQ multiplex PCR was the method, and the copy in TCRdb shows in-frame clones only, minus some. Of some 120,000 clones detected, around 90% appear once; the ten largest clones hold under 35%. The sample was peripheral blood, taken on day 0 of AZD1222 vaccination. The receptors shown here come from an adult in good health.

V is TRBV18 and J is TRBJ2-3; D gene unclear. CDR1 KGHSH and CDR2 LQKENI come from the germline V gene. CDR3 length equals 15 residues. Trimming cost V 3 bases and J 1 base, with 11 bases left between them. The CDR3 DNA is TGTGCCAGCTCACCCGGACGGATACGCACAGATACGCAGTATTTT. Protein: CASSPGRIRTDTQYF.

The J gene is TRBJ1-4, the V gene TRBV6-6; TRBD1 matches at 9 bases. Germline V gene lookup returns CDR1 MNHNY and CDR2 SVGAGI (reference sequence). V lost 4 bases, J lost 7 bases, and 7 bases stayed unmatched. This CDR3 spans 15 amino acids. The chain's CDR3 is CASSSDRGGPEKLFF. DNA of the CDR3: TGTGCCAGCAGTTCGGACAGGGGAGGGCCTGAAAAACTGTTTTTT.

The DNA for the CDR3 is TGTGCCAGCAGTTTCGGGACTGCCGGAAACACCATATATTTT. Translated: CASSFGTAGNTIYF. The chain carries TRBV6-5 and TRBJ1-3; TRBD1 is a possible D gene (5 bases). The CDR3 is 14 residues long. Germline CDR1 is MNHEY and CDR2 is SVGAGI. V was pared by 4 bases and J by 4 bases, with 11 bases between.

This clone was found once. This rearrangement joins TRBV14 to TRBJ2-2; 12 bases map to TRBD2. The junction had 19 bases not matched to a gene; V was cut back by 6 bases and J by 8 bases. The CDR3 is made up of 19 amino acids. Germline V lookup: CDR1 SGHDN, CDR2 FVKESK. The CDR3 region is CASSLNSTGTSGLEGELFF. CDR3 DNA sequence: TGTGCCAGCAGTCTCAACTCTACCGGGACTAGCGGGCTGGAGGGGGAGCTGTTTTTT. The full variable domain, in which reference TRBV14 and TRBJ2-2 provide the parts outside the CDR3, is EAGVTQFPSHSVIEKGQTVTLRCDPISGHDNLYWYRRVMGKEIKFLLHFVKESKQDESGMPNNRFLAERTGGTYSTLKVQPAELEDSGVYFCASSLNSTGTSGLEGELFFGEGSRLTVL.

The V and J genes are TRBV5-6 and TRBJ1-5; D unclear. The V gene lost 0 bases and the J gene lost 0 bases, with 7 bases spanning the gap. Germline V lookup: CDR1 SGHDT, CDR2 YYEEEE. CDR3 length: 15 residues. The CDR3 sequence is CASSLGVYSNQPQHF. In nucleotides, the CDR3 is TGTGCCAGCAGCTTGGGAGTTTATAGCAATCAGCCCCAGCATTTT.

The CDR3 bases are TGCGCCAGCAGGCAACAGGGTACGACCGGGGAGCTGTTTTTT. Encoded protein: CASRQQGTTGELFF. V is TRBV5-1 and J is TRBJ2-2, with D possibly TRBD1 on 6 matching bases. The V gene's germline CDR1 is SGHRS and CDR2 YFSETQ. This CDR3 has 14 residues. The V end lost 5 bases, the J end lost 5 bases, and 13 bases lay between the germline ends.

The V and J genes are TRBV19 and TRBJ1-1; D might be TRBD1 (5 bases). The CDR3 spans 13 residues. The germline V gene encodes CDR1 LNHDA and CDR2 SQIVND (reference sequence). V shed 6 bases and J shed 3 bases, with 11 bases lying between them. CDR3 nucleotides: TGTGCCAGTAGGAGGCAGGGTTACACTGAAGCTTTCTTT. Translated, it gives CASRRQGYTEAFF. Together with reference TRBV19 and TRBJ1-1, the CDR3 gives the full variable domain: DGGITQSPKYLFRKEGQNVTLSCEQNLNHDAMYWYRQDPGQGLRLIYYSQIVNDFQKGDIAEGYSVSREKKESFPLTVTSAQKNPTAFYLCASRRQGYTEAFFGQGTRLTVV.